This T cell receptor beta chain was sequenced during a study of somatic mutations in cytotoxic T cells in rheumatoid arthritis. Regarding the study as a whole: The study found that the largest CD8+ clone exceeded 20% of CD8+ cells in about an eighth of the 65 patients.

In the original analysis: When patient CD8+ clones larger than 1% were compared with published virus-specific TCRB sequences, few matched. Clones were sequenced by immunoSEQ multiplex PCR, and TCRdb holds only the in-frame ones, with some missing. The DNA was the basis for D and trimming; V, J and clone size are from that table. Of roughly 1,900 clones in the sample, 60% to 80% are singletons; the top ten hold roughly 50%. This clone was counted between two and nine times. The antigen is unknown. The CDR3 contains 12 residues. Trimming took 1 base from V and 6 from J, leaving 4 bases between them. Looked up from germline, CDR1 is SEHNR and CDR2 is FQNEAQ (reference sequence).

The origin of this receptor is a man between 65 and 85 years old with rheumatoid arthritis. The genes are TRBV7-9 and TRBJ1-5; D unresolved. The sequencing used CD8+ T cells sorted from blood, collected at a follow-up visit. The CDR3: CASSLDFQPQHF. The CDR3 DNA reads as TGTGCCAGCAGCTTAGATTTTCAGCCCCAGCATTTT.